This T cell receptor (beta chain) comes out of a study of T cell responses to AZD1222 COVID-19 vaccine. Study-level points and caveats: In all cases, repertoires were sampled only after the peak T cell response. Donors were mostly white British, more females; clonal diversity possibly underestimated.

Second doses at about 4 or about 12 weeks were pooled. Turning to this clone: Its antigen remains unidentified.

TCRdb's table, derived via immunoSEQ multiplex PCR, lists solely in-frame clones and lacks some. The sample consists of about 120,000 clones, about 86% of them appearing once. V was trimmed by 4 bases and J by 2 bases, leaving 2 bases between them. The CDR3 runs 12 residues. The genes are TRBV12-3 or TRBV12-4 and TRBJ2-2; D not certain. This clonotype was sampled from an adult who received the AZD1222 COVID-19 vaccine. The sample was peripheral blood, taken 28 days after the second AZD1222 dose. The chain's CDR3 is CASSSNTGELFF. CDR3 nucleotides: TGTGCCAGCAGTTCTAACACCGGGGAGCTGTTTTTT.